This TCR beta chain was identified during a study of CD8+ T cells in alopecia areata. Looking at the study overall: Treatment comprised oral tofacitinib, 5 to 10 mg twice daily, in treated patients.

The treatment is: oral pan-JAK inhibitor, 5-10 mg twice daily. Researchers gathered lesional scalp punch biopsies and peripheral blood from patients with alopecia areata. The CDR3 loop spans 14 amino acids. The V gene end was trimmed by 4 bases and the J gene end by 11 bases; junction bases not matched to a gene: 6. Germline-derived CDR1 and CDR2 are SGHRS and YFSETQ. In each case, RNA was isolated and then reverse transcribed into cDNA as the sequencing template. TCRdb's copy holds only in-frame clones and misses some; the assay was immunoSEQ multiplex PCR. Of about 280,000 clones listed, 55% to 75% are singletons.

The sequenced sample was CD4+ T cells sorted from blood, obtained at week 24, from a patient treated with tofacitinib. The receptor's source is a human donor with alopecia areata. The gene calls are TRBV5-1 and TRBJ2-3; TRBD2 matches at 14 bases. The CDR3 loop reads CASSSGTSGGRQYF. CDR3 coding DNA: TGCGCCAGCAGCAGCGGGACTAGCGGGGGAAGGCAGTATTTT.